The 8 T cell receptor beta chains in this list originate from one sample, sequenced in a study of cytomegalovirus exposure and HLA in healthy donors. PCR was performed using 60 Vbeta and 13 Jbeta primers. The protocol was immunoSEQ multiplex PCR, while the TCRdb copy is restricted to in-frame clones and leaves out a portion. The sample yields over 150,000 clones, around nine tenths seen once. The sequenced sample was PBMCs. These receptors were collected from a woman aged 30 to 39 in good health and CMV-seronegative.

V and J are TRBV6-1 and TRBJ2-5, with D unclear. Looked up from germline, CDR1 is MNHNS and CDR2 is SASEGT. The CDR3 spans 14 residues. V was pared by 6 bases and J by 0 bases, with 11 bases between. DNA of the CDR3: TGTGCCAGCAGAGTACCGGGTGACCAAGAGACCCAGTACTTC. Residues: CASRVPGDQETQYF.

This rearrangement joins TRBV13 to TRBJ1-1; no clear D gene. The CDR3 consists of 12 residues. Trimming removed 4 bases from V and 4 bases from J, with 7 bases in between. Per the germline V gene, CDR1 is PRHDT and CDR2 is FYEKMQ (reference sequence). The CDR3 protein is CASSSSSTEAFF. The CDR3 nucleotides read TGTGCCAGCAGCTCTAGTAGCACTGAAGCTTTCTTT.

The rearrangement links TRBV7-9 to TRBJ1-2; TRBD1 might be the D (6 bases). This CDR3 is 15 amino acids long. Germline V gene data show CDR1 as SEHNR and CDR2 as FQNEAQ (reference sequence). Trimming took 0 bases from V and 8 from J, leaving 16 bases between them. This CDR3 reads CASSLAGTGSRGYTF. CDR3 nucleotides: TGTGCCAGCAGCTTAGCAGGCACAGGGTCAAGGGGCTACACCTTC. The full variable domain, its missing parts supplied by reference TRBV7-9 and TRBJ1-2, is DTGVSQNPRHKITKRGQNVTFRCDPISEHNRLYWYRQTLGQGPEFLTYFQNEAQLEKSRLLSDRFSAERPKGSFSTLEIQRTEQGDSAMYLCASSLAGTGSRGYTFGSGTRLTVV.

This sequence joins TRBV29-1 and TRBJ2-1, with D maybe TRBD2 (5 bases). The CDR3 extends over 14 amino acids. V was shortened by 6 bases and J by 6 bases, with 18 bases between the two germline ends. Germline V gives CDR1 SQVTM, CDR2 ANQGSEA. The CDR3 DNA reads TGCAGCGTAGGATCGTTATTGGCGGGCAATGAGCAGTTCTTC. Translating it yields CSVGSLLAGNEQFF.

This clone was counted between two and nine times. CDR3: CASTALSQGGQPQHF. CDR3 coding DNA: TGTGCCAGTACGGCCCTCTCCCAGGGTGGCCAGCCCCAGCATTTT. The V and J genes are TRBV19 and TRBJ1-5; possible D gene TRBD1, 5 bases. The CDR3 length is 15 residues. Trimming cost V 7 bases and J 7 bases, with 20 bases left between them. Germline V gene sequence: CDR1 LNHDA, CDR2 SQIVND (reference sequence).

The rearrangement uses TRBV6-1 and TRBJ2-2; D is uncertain. CDR1 and CDR2 from the germline V gene are MNHNS and SASEGT. This CDR3 is built from 13 residues. V dropped 4 bases and J dropped 4 bases, with 7 bases sitting between them. The CDR3 here is CASSVTRTGELFF. CDR3 coding DNA: TGTGCCAGCAGTGTGACTCGCACCGGGGAGCTGTTTTTT.

The rearrangement uses TRBV7-9 and TRBJ2-3; the match to TRBD2 covers 10 bases. J was trimmed by 6 bases and V by 1 base; bases with no gene match: 10. The CDR3 is made up of 17 amino acids. CDR1 and CDR2 from the germline V gene are SEHNR and FQNEAQ (reference sequence). CDR3 in DNA: TGTGCCAGCAGCTTAGGAGGCCAGCGGGAGGGCCCCGATACGCAGTATTTT. Translating gives CASSLGGQREGPDTQYF.

The chain is built from TRBV14 and TRBJ1-2; tentative D call: TRBD1 (6 bases). This CDR3 has 16 residues. Trimming left V 1 base short and J 9 bases short, with 21 bases between. CDR1 and CDR2 from the germline V gene are SGHDN and FVKESK. CDR3 in DNA: TGTGCCAGCAGCCAAGGGATGGGCCAGGGGCCCGTCAGCTACACCTTC. It translates to CASSQGMGQGPVSYTF.